These T cell receptor beta chains were read from a single sample in a study of OX40 agonist ivuxolimab in advanced cancers. Assay: immunoSEQ multiplex PCR; the TCRdb copy retains only in-frame clones and omits some. The table has over 60,000 clones, 80% to 90% seen once. Sequencing was performed on CD4+ or CD8+ T cells sorted from blood, taken in a trial of the OX40 agonist ivuxolimab. The source is an adult with an advanced solid tumor such as melanoma, head and neck, liver or kidney cancer. CDR3s include the opening cysteine and the closing phenylalanine or tryptophan. A D gene is named only where the DNA matches it firmly. The listing skips clone size in some rows; elsewhere it reads once, few, many or a size class.

J gene: TRBJ1-1
clone size: -
D gene: -
V gene: TRBV5-4
CDR3 protein: CASSLMAHSMNTEAFF
CDR3 DNA: TGTGCCAGCAGCTTGATGGCACACTCCATGAACACTGAAGCTTTCTTT

J gene: TRBJ1-1
clone size: once
D gene: -
V gene: TRBV29-1
CDR3 protein: CSVEVIGPGSGKLFF
CDR3 DNA: TGCAGCGTTGAAGTTATAGGCCCGGGATCGGGAAAACTTTTCTTT

J gene: TRBJ1-3
clone size: -
D gene: TRBD1
V gene: TRBV19
CDR3 protein: CASSSGTGFASGNTIYF
CDR3 DNA: TGTGCCAGTAGTTCCGGGACAGGGTTTGCCTCTGGAAACACCATATATTTT

J gene: TRBJ1-2
clone size: -
D gene: TRBD1
V gene: TRBV10-3
CDR3 protein: CAISEPGQGTDGYTF
CDR3 DNA: TGTGCCATCAGTGAGCCGGGACAGGGGACTGATGGCTACACCTTC

J gene: TRBJ1-1
clone size: -
D gene: -
V gene: TRBV6-5
CDR3 protein: CASSYSGSGVTEAFF
CDR3 DNA: TGTGCCAGCAGTTACTCTGGTTCCGGGGTTACTGAAGCTTTCTTT

J gene: TRBJ2-1
clone size: -
D gene: -
V gene: TRBV11-2
CDR3 protein: CASNPLSGKAYNEQFF
CDR3 DNA: TGTGCCAGCAACCCCCTCAGCGGAAAGGCCTACAATGAGCAGTTCTTC

J gene: TRBJ2-7
clone size: -
D gene: TRBD1
V gene: TRBV7-2
CDR3 protein: CASSSLRDRGREQYF
CDR3 DNA: TGTGCCAGCAGCTCACTCCGGGACAGGGGGCGCGAGCAGTACTTC

J gene: TRBJ2-3
clone size: -
D gene: -
V gene: TRBV27
CDR3 protein: CASRSLSRDIPSENTQYF
CDR3 DNA: TGTGCCAGCAGAAGCCTTAGTCGGGACATCCCTTCGGAAAATACGCAGTATTTT

J gene: TRBJ2-5
clone size: -
D gene: -
V gene: TRBV18
CDR3 protein: CASSPSGVGPASYQETQYF
CDR3 DNA: TGTGCCAGCTCACCCTCCGGGGTAGGGCCGGCCTCTTACCAAGAGACCCAGTACTTC

J gene: TRBJ1-2
clone size: -
D gene: -
V gene: TRBV18
CDR3 protein: CASSPGQLYGYTF
CDR3 DNA: TGTGCCAGCTCACCAGGCCAGCTCTATGGCTACACCTTC

J gene: TRBJ2-7
clone size: -
D gene: -
V gene: TRBV28
CDR3 protein: CASSYPGRPSYEQYF
CDR3 DNA: TGTGCCAGCAGTTACCCGGGACGGCCCTCCTACGAGCAGTACTTC

J gene: TRBJ1-1
clone size: -
D gene: TRBD1
V gene: TRBV6-1
CDR3 protein: CASSKGQGGFGNTEAFF
CDR3 DNA: TGTGCCAGCAGTAAAGGACAGGGGGGATTCGGGAACACTGAAGCTTTCTTT

J gene: TRBJ1-2
clone size: -
D gene: -
V gene: TRBV4-1
CDR3 protein: CASSQVGQGSYGYTF
CDR3 DNA: TGCGCCAGCAGCCAAGTAGGGCAGGGGTCCTATGGCTACACCTTC

J gene: TRBJ2-7
clone size: -
D gene: -
V gene: TRBV28
CDR3 protein: CASSLIGGPSYEQYF
CDR3 DNA: TGTGCCAGCAGTTTGATTGGAGGTCCCTCCTACGAGCAGTACTTC

J gene: TRBJ1-6
clone size: -
D gene: TRBD1
V gene: TRBV19
CDR3 protein: CASSMRSQGINSPLHF
CDR3 DNA: TGTGCCAGTAGTATGAGGTCACAGGGGATTAATTCACCCCTCCACTTT

J gene: TRBJ2-7
clone size: few
D gene: -
V gene: TRBV6-5
CDR3 protein: CASSYDSSYEQYF
CDR3 DNA: TGTGCCAGCAGTTACGACAGCTCCTACGAGCAGTACTTC

J gene: TRBJ2-7
clone size: -
D gene: -
V gene: TRBV5-6
CDR3 protein: CASSLLGAGGYEQYF
CDR3 DNA: TGTGCCAGCAGCTTGCTGGGGGCCGGTGGATACGAGCAGTACTTC

J gene: TRBJ1-3
clone size: -
D gene: -
V gene: TRBV5-4
CDR3 protein: CVLAATGQGRNTIYF
CDR3 DNA: TGTGTTTTAGCCGCCACAGGGCAGGGAAGAAACACCATATATTTT

J gene: TRBJ1-6
clone size: -
D gene: -
V gene: TRBV2
CDR3 protein: CASSSRTADNSPLHF
CDR3 DNA: TGTGCCAGCAGTTCTCGGACAGCTGATAATTCACCCCTCCACTTT

J gene: TRBJ2-1
clone size: -
D gene: -
V gene: TRBV7-9
CDR3 protein: CASSWGISGSYNEQFF
CDR3 DNA: TGTGCCAGCAGCTGGGGTATAAGCGGTTCCTACAATGAGCAGTTCTTC

J gene: TRBJ2-7
clone size: -
D gene: TRBD2
V gene: TRBV29-1
CDR3 protein: CSVEGGAGPAYEQYF
CDR3 DNA: TGCAGCGTTGAAGGAGGAGCGGGACCCGCCTACGAGCAGTACTTC

J gene: TRBJ2-1
clone size: -
D gene: TRBD1
V gene: TRBV2
CDR3 protein: CASSADQTGTHEQFF
CDR3 DNA: TGTGCCAGCAGTGCCGACCAGACAGGGACCCATGAGCAGTTCTTC

J gene: TRBJ1-4
clone size: -
D gene: -
V gene: TRBV5-1
CDR3 protein: CASSLTPGNEKLFF
CDR3 DNA: TGCGCCAGCAGCTTGACTCCGGGGAATGAAAAACTGTTTTTT

J gene: TRBJ2-6
clone size: few
D gene: -
V gene: TRBV9
CDR3 protein: CASSDRDQKPSGANVLTF
CDR3 DNA: TGTGCCAGCAGCGACCGGGATCAAAAGCCCTCTGGGGCCAACGTCCTGACTTTC

J gene: TRBJ2-1
clone size: -
D gene: TRBD2
V gene: TRBV27
CDR3 protein: CASTRGVEQFF
CDR3 DNA: TGTGCCAGCACCCGGGGGGTTGAGCAGTTCTTC

J gene: TRBJ2-5
clone size: -
D gene: -
V gene: TRBV9
CDR3 protein: CASSVVRRETQYF
CDR3 DNA: TGTGCCAGCAGCGTGGTCAGACGAGAGACCCAGTACTTC

J gene: TRBJ1-3
clone size: -
D gene: -
V gene: TRBV10-3
CDR3 protein: CAISESGSGNTIYF
CDR3 DNA: TGTGCCATCAGTGAGTCGGGCTCTGGAAACACCATATATTTT

J gene: TRBJ2-3
clone size: -
D gene: TRBD2
V gene: TRBV7-3
CDR3 protein: CASSLNPPASGMSDTQYF
CDR3 DNA: TGTGCCAGCAGCTTAAACCCCCCCGCTAGCGGGATGTCAGATACGCAGTATTTT

J gene: TRBJ2-7
clone size: -
D gene: -
V gene: TRBV7-8
CDR3 protein: CASSLGSGTGPYEQYF
CDR3 DNA: TGTGCCAGCAGCTTAGGTTCTGGGACTGGCCCCTACGAGCAGTACTTC

J gene: TRBJ1-2
clone size: -
D gene: TRBD1
V gene: TRBV2
CDR3 protein: CASTGQELYGYTF
CDR3 DNA: TGTGCCTCCACGGGACAGGAGCTCTATGGCTACACCTTC

J gene: TRBJ2-4
clone size: few
D gene: -
V gene: TRBV2
CDR3 protein: CASMPQGENIQYF
CDR3 DNA: TGTGCCAGCATGCCACAGGGTGAGAACATTCAGTACTTC

J gene: TRBJ2-3
clone size: -
D gene: -
V gene: TRBV9
CDR3 protein: CASSERQVSTDTQYF
CDR3 DNA: TGTGCCAGCAGCGAGCGACAGGTTAGCACAGATACGCAGTATTTT

J gene: TRBJ2-5
clone size: -
D gene: -
V gene: TRBV5-1
CDR3 protein: CASSSGRTQETQYF
CDR3 DNA: TGCGCCAGCAGCAGCGGACGGACCCAAGAGACCCAGTACTTC

J gene: TRBJ1-6
clone size: -
D gene: TRBD1
V gene: TRBV5-1
CDR3 protein: CASSSGQGVNSPLHF
CDR3 DNA: TGCGCCAGCAGCTCAGGACAGGGCGTCAATTCACCCCTCCACTTT

J gene: TRBJ2-7
clone size: -
D gene: -
V gene: TRBV7-9
CDR3 protein: CASSPAGQGAYEQYF
CDR3 DNA: TGTGCCAGCAGCCCGGCCGGGCAGGGAGCCTACGAGCAGTACTTC

J gene: TRBJ2-7
clone size: -
D gene: -
V gene: TRBV30
CDR3 protein: CAWSGLAKQYF
CDR3 DNA: TGTGCCTGGAGTGGTCTAGCGAAGCAGTACTTC

J gene: TRBJ1-2
clone size: -
D gene: -
V gene: TRBV7-9
CDR3 protein: CASSFQVYGYTF
CDR3 DNA: TGTGCCAGCAGCTTCCAGGTCTATGGCTACACCTTC

J gene: TRBJ1-1
clone size: -
D gene: TRBD1
V gene: TRBV19
CDR3 protein: CASMGEDRVLNTEAFF
CDR3 DNA: TGTGCCAGTATGGGCGAGGACAGGGTCCTGAACACTGAAGCTTTCTTT

J gene: TRBJ2-7
clone size: -
D gene: -
V gene: TRBV7-3
CDR3 protein: CASSPTTVSEQYF
CDR3 DNA: TGTGCCAGCAGCCCGACCACAGTCTCCGAGCAGTACTTC

J gene: TRBJ2-1
clone size: -
D gene: TRBD2
V gene: TRBV30
CDR3 protein: CAWSQPGLASYNEQFF
CDR3 DNA: TGTGCCTGGAGTCAACCGGGACTAGCAAGCTACAATGAGCAGTTCTTC

J gene: TRBJ2-7
clone size: -
D gene: TRBD2
V gene: TRBV5-1
CDR3 protein: CASSPLGTSSYEQYF
CDR3 DNA: TGCGCCAGCAGCCCCCTGGGGACTAGTTCCTACGAGCAGTACTTC

J gene: TRBJ1-1
clone size: -
D gene: -
V gene: TRBV18
CDR3 protein: CASSPPNPGENTEAFF
CDR3 DNA: TGTGCCAGCTCACCACCGAATCCAGGGGAGAACACTGAAGCTTTCTTT

J gene: TRBJ1-2
clone size: few
D gene: -
V gene: TRBV5-4
CDR3 protein: CASSLTGKYGYTF
CDR3 DNA: TGTGCCAGCAGCTTGACGGGGAAGTATGGCTACACCTTC

J gene: TRBJ2-7
clone size: -
D gene: -
V gene: TRBV11-3
CDR3 protein: CASSLDQAFVTYEQYF
CDR3 DNA: TGTGCCAGCAGCTTAGATCAGGCCTTTGTCACCTACGAGCAGTACTTC

J gene: TRBJ2-1
clone size: -
D gene: TRBD2
V gene: TRBV4-1
CDR3 protein: CASGGSGTSGRNEQFF
CDR3 DNA: TGCGCCAGCGGTGGCTCAGGAACTAGCGGGAGAAATGAGCAGTTCTTC

J gene: TRBJ2-3
clone size: -
D gene: TRBD1
V gene: TRBV19
CDR3 protein: CASRNRGFTDTQYF
CDR3 DNA: TGTGCCAGTAGAAACAGGGGGTTCACAGATACGCAGTATTTT

J gene: TRBJ2-1
clone size: -
D gene: -
V gene: TRBV19
CDR3 protein: CASEQGKEYGEQFF
CDR3 DNA: TGTGCCAGTGAACAAGGGAAAGAGTATGGGGAGCAGTTCTTC

J gene: TRBJ2-7
clone size: -
D gene: -
V gene: TRBV4-1
CDR3 protein: CASSQELGGGEQYF
CDR3 DNA: TGCGCCAGCAGCCAAGAGTTGGGAGGGGGAGAGCAGTACTTC

J gene: TRBJ2-7
clone size: -
D gene: -
V gene: TRBV6-5
CDR3 protein: CASSPGTGSYEQYF
CDR3 DNA: TGTGCCAGCAGTCCCGGGACTGGCTCCTACGAGCAGTACTTC

J gene: TRBJ1-2
clone size: -
D gene: -
V gene: TRBV10-3
CDR3 protein: CAISDLGIYTF
CDR3 DNA: TGTGCCATCAGTGACCTCGGCATCTACACCTTC

J gene: TRBJ2-1
clone size: -
D gene: TRBD1
V gene: TRBV5-1
CDR3 protein: CASSPGQGLNNEQFF
CDR3 DNA: TGCGCCAGCAGCCCGGGACAGGGATTAAACAATGAGCAGTTCTTC

J gene: TRBJ1-1
clone size: -
D gene: TRBD1
V gene: TRBV5-1
CDR3 protein: CASRVEGTGGARNTEAFF
CDR3 DNA: TGCGCCAGCAGGGTTGAGGGGACAGGGGGGGCCCGGAACACTGAAGCTTTCTTT

J gene: TRBJ2-1
clone size: once
D gene: TRBD1
V gene: TRBV6-4
CDR3 protein: CASSSFGQGANEQFF
CDR3 DNA: TGTGCCAGCAGTTCTTTCGGACAGGGGGCTAATGAGCAGTTCTTC